This TCR beta chain originates from a study of shared clonotypes between healthy human individuals. V was clipped by 10 bases and J by 6 bases; unmatched bases: 10. This CDR3 is 14 amino acids long. The germline V gene has CDR1 MRHNA and CDR2 SNTAGT. Sequenced by immunoSEQ multiplex PCR; TCRdb stores in-frame clones only, minus some. The sample holds under 2,500,000 clones, 90% to 97% seen once. The chain has TRBV6-4 and TRBJ2-2, with TRBD1 matching over 8 bases. The specimen sequenced was naive CD4+ T cells sorted from blood. Subset indicated: CD45RA+ positively selected. The TCR was taken from a man aged 18 to 29 in good health. The CDR3 DNA is TGTGCCACCCGTGGGGACAGGACCGCCGGGGAGCTGTTTTTT. This translates into CATRGDRTAGELFF.